This T cell receptor beta chain was observed in a study of human T cells and chemical hapten exposure. Study context: There were per-sample TCR yield variations, arising mainly from small pooled library volume differences.

MiXCR, applied by TCRdb to the RACE reads, yields one record per CDR3 protein. The data hold about 380,000 distinct CDR3 sequences, with under 6.5% observed a single time. Time point noted: patch test 2, 6 weeks after DPC sensitization. Treatment described: therapeutic diphenylcyclopropenone sensitization with weekly scalp DPC. Ten or more counts support this clonotype. Its antigen is not identified. Overall study results and limits: Every donor had alopecia, and their immune response may therefore differ from healthy people's.

Germline V gives CDR1 DFQATT, CDR2 SNEGSKA (reference sequence). This CDR3 has 11 residues. V lost 6 bases and J 3 bases, leaving 8 bases between the germline ends. The receptor was derived from a woman aged 18-29 years with alopecia areata. Some clones in this sample may be carry-over from other donors' samples. The chain recombines TRBV20-1 with TRBJ1-1, with D possibly matching TRBD1 (6 bases). The sample here was whole blood, taken in connection with sensitization to the hapten diphenylcyclopropenone (DPC). The CDR3 bases are TGCAGTGCCGCAGGGGACACTGAAGCTTTCTTT. Its protein is CSAAGDTEAFF.